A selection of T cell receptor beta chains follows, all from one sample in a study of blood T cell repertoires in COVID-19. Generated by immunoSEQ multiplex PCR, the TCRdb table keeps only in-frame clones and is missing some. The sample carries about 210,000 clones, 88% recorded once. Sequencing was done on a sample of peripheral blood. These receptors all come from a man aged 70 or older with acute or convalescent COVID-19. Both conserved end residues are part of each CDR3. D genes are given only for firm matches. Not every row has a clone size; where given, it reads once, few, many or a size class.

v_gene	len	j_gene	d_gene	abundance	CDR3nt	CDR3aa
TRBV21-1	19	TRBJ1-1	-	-	TGTGCCAGCAGCAACACTGACAGGGAGCGCAGTTACGAGAACACTGAAGCTTTCTTT	CASSNTDRERSYENTEAFF
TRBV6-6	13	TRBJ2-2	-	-	TGTGCCAGCAGTTACCTGAACACCGGGGAGCTGTTTTTT	CASSYLNTGELFF
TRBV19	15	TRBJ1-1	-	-	TGTGCCAGTAGTACCAACCACGGGGAGACCACTGAAGCTTTCTTT	CASSTNHGETTEAFF
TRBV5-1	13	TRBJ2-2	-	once	TGCGCCAGCAGCCCCTCGAACACCGGGGAGCTGTTTTTT	CASSPSNTGELFF
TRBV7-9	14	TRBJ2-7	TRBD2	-	TGTGCCAGCAGCACTAGCGGGAGCCCCCGCGAGCAGTACTTC	CASSTSGSPREQYF
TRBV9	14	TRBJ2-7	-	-	TGTGCCAGCAGCATCGGACAGAGCTCCTACGAGCAGTACTTC	CASSIGQSSYEQYF
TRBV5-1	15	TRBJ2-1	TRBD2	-	TGCGCCAGCAGCTTGGGCCCGGGAGGTCTCAATGAGCAGTTCTTC	CASSLGPGGLNEQFF
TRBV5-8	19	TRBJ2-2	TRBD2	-	TGTGCCAGCAGTTATGGGACTAGCGGGAGGGACAATAACACCGGGGAGCTGTTTTTT	CASSYGTSGRDNNTGELFF
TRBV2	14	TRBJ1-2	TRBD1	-	TGTGCCAGCAGTGAGGACAGGGGGCGCTATGGCTACACCTTC	CASSEDRGRYGYTF
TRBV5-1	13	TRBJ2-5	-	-	TGCGCCAGCAGCTTGCAGGGTCAAGAGACCCAGTACTTC	CASSLQGQETQYF
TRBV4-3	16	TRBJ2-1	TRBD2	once	TGCGCCAGCAGCCAAGACGTAGCGGGAGGTTTGAATGAGCAGTTCTTC	CASSQDVAGGLNEQFF
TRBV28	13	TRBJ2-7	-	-	TGTGCCAGCAGCTCAGGACAGAACTACGAGCAGTACTTC	CASSSGQNYEQYF
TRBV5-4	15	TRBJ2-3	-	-	TGTGCCAGCATCCAGGACTCAAACTCAGGAGATACGCAGTATTTT	CASIQDSNSGDTQYF
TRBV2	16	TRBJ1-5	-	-	TGTGCCAGCGGTACCAGGACTTGGGATAGCAATCAGCCCCAGCATTTT	CASGTRTWDSNQPQHF
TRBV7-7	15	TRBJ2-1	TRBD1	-	TGTGCCAGCAGCCTTGGACAGGGAGGATACAATGAGCAGTTCTTC	CASSLGQGGYNEQFF
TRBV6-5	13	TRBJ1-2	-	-	TGTGCCAGCATCGACGGGACAAGATATGGCTACACCTTC	CASIDGTRYGYTF
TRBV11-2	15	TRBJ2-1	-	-	TGTGCCAGCAGTACCGGGGGAAGCTCCTACAATGAGCAGTTCTTC	CASSTGGSSYNEQFF
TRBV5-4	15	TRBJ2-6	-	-	TGTGCCAGCAGCTTGGGAGGCTCTGGGGCCAACGTCCTGACTTTC	CASSLGGSGANVLTF